The rows below give T cell receptor beta chains drawn from one sample of a study of Ad26.COV2.S vaccination and SARS-CoV-2 variants. Measured with immunoSEQ multiplex PCR; TCRdb has only the in-frame clones, and not every one. The table lists hundreds of thousands of clones, around 90% of them singletons. The sequences come from peripheral blood, collected in a trial of Ad26.COV2.S vaccine versus placebo. These receptors were collected from a person between 18 and 65 years old who received the Ad26.COV2.S COVID-19 vaccine or a placebo. CDR3s include the opening cysteine and the closing phenylalanine or tryptophan. Fields, in order: clone size, J gene, D gene, V gene, CDR3 protein, CDR3 DNA. D genes are given only for firm matches. Clone size is given for some rows only: seen once, a few or many times, or a class if the clone is expanded.

>once|TRBJ1-2|.|TRBV28
CASRNRERGGYTF
TGTGCCTCCAGGAACAGGGAGAGGGGTGGCTACACCTTC
>.|TRBJ1-5|TRBD1|TRBV5-6
CASSTRGAGLYSNQPQHF
TGTGCCAGCAGCACCAGGGGGGCCGGACTCTATAGCAATCAGCCCCAGCATTTT
>.|TRBJ1-4|TRBD1|TRBV5-5
CASSKQTGGFNERLFF
TGTGCCAGCAGCAAACAGACAGGGGGTTTTAATGAAAGACTGTTTTTT
>.|TRBJ1-2|.|TRBV6-5
CASSRPNRSGYGYTF
TGTGCCAGCAGTCGCCCCAACAGGAGCGGGTATGGCTACACCTTC
>.|TRBJ1-4|.|TRBV5-4
CASSFGQNEKLFF
TGTGCCAGCAGCTTTGGACAGAATGAAAAACTGTTTTTT
>once|TRBJ2-1|TRBD2|TRBV6-5
CASRDSGGVNNEQFF
TGTGCCAGCAGGGATAGCGGGGGGGTAAACAATGAGCAGTTCTTC
>.|TRBJ2-3|.|TRBV27
CASSLGVGAGDTQYF
TGTGCCAGCAGTTTGGGTGTCGGAGCAGGAGATACGCAGTATTTT
>.|TRBJ1-1|TRBD1|TRBV7-9
CASSPGTGGEFTEAFF
TGTGCCAGCAGTCCGGGGACAGGGGGAGAATTCACTGAAGCTTTCTTT
>.|TRBJ1-5|TRBD1|TRBV6-6
CASSNLGGGVQPQHF
TGTGCCAGCAGTAATTTGGGAGGGGGCGTTCAGCCCCAGCATTTT
>few|TRBJ1-3|.|TRBV18
CASSGLRDTIYF
TGTGCCAGCTCCGGTTTGCGGGACACCATATATTTT
>.|TRBJ1-3|.|TRBV6-2/TRBV6-3
CASSYSDSGNTIYF
TGTGCCAGCAGTTACTCTGACAGCGGAAACACCATATATTTT
>.|TRBJ1-4|TRBD1|TRBV6-5
CASSYKWTGGFGLFF
TGTGCCAGCAGTTACAAGTGGACAGGGGGATTTGGACTGTTTTTT
>.|TRBJ1-1|TRBD1|TRBV5-6
CASSLLRGQGGTEAFF
TGTGCCAGCAGCTTACTTCGGGGACAGGGTGGAACTGAAGCTTTCTTT
>once|TRBJ1-4|.|TRBV28
CASSSPGGATNEKLFF
TGTGCCAGCAGCTCCCCCGGGGGGGCAACTAATGAAAAACTGTTTTTT
>.|TRBJ2-7|.|TRBV7-8
CASSLERAAGEQYF
TGTGCCAGCAGCTTAGAGAGGGCAGCGGGCGAGCAGTACTTC
>.|TRBJ1-2|TRBD1|TRBV7-9
CASSLAMSWDREDGYTF
TGTGCCAGCAGCTTAGCTATGTCATGGGACAGGGAGGATGGCTACACCTTC
>.|TRBJ1-2|.|TRBV3-1/TRBV3-2
CASSQDEGRGYTF
TGTGCCAGCAGCCAAGATGAAGGTCGTGGCTACACCTTC
>once|TRBJ1-2|TRBD1|TRBV12-5
CASGFTGGFGYTF
TGTGCTAGTGGTTTTACAGGGGGCTTTGGCTACACCTTC
>.|TRBJ1-4|TRBD1|TRBV9
CASTEGTGPSEKLFF
TGTGCCAGCACCGAAGGGACAGGGCCCTCTGAAAAACTGTTTTTT
>.|TRBJ1-1|TRBD1|TRBV18
CASSPGQGSAFF
TGTGCCAGCTCACCAGGACAGGGTTCGGCTTTCTTT
>.|TRBJ2-3|TRBD1|TRBV7-3
CASSLDRGVDTQYF
TGTGCCAGCAGCTTAGACAGGGGGGTAGATACGCAGTATTTT
>.|TRBJ2-1|.|TRBV10-3
CAISRERDLNEQFF
TGTGCCATCAGCCGGGAGAGGGATTTGAATGAGCAGTTCTTC